This TCR beta chain was obtained from a study of immune heterogeneity within non-small cell lung tumors. It was a multiplex PCR that amplified TCR beta CDR3, with 32 V and 13 J primers. TCRdb used MiXCR to reprocess the multiplex PCR reads, holding one entry per CDR3 protein. Of 6,000 to 6,500 distinct CDR3 sequences listed, around 20% are singletons. The study's findings and limits: With local tumor mutational burden, local T-cell clonality showed a moderate but significant correlation (R around 0.36). Individual patients largely had distinct high-frequency T-cell receptor beta clonotypes from one another.

The authors used roughly 600 ng of bulk tumor genomic DNA per sample as template. Biopsy collection occurred during surgery, with several far-apart biopsies per primary tumor. Curative surgical treatment was performed in patients who had newly diagnosed, untreated non-small cell lung cancer. CDR1 is MGHRA and CDR2 is YSYEKL in the germline V gene. The ends were cut back, 0 bases at V and 7 bases at J, with 9 bases in the middle. The CDR3 runs 13 residues. This clonotype was counted a few times. Its antigen is unidentified. The receptor's source is a female donor with non-small cell lung cancer. Sample: lung tumor tissue. The chain combines TRBV4-1 with TRBJ1-1, with D hard to call. CDR3 coding DNA: TGCGCCAGCAGCCAAGACTGGCAGAGTGAAGCTTTCTTT. Its protein product is CASSQDWQSEAFF.